The rows below give T cell receptor beta chains drawn from one sample of a study of blood T cell repertoires in COVID-19. Generated by immunoSEQ multiplex PCR, the TCRdb table keeps only in-frame clones and is missing some. Here the sample spans around 700,000 clones, 70% to 90% being singletons. The sample consisted of peripheral blood. The receptors derive from a woman younger than 35 with acute or convalescent COVID-19. The CDR3 runs from the conserved cysteine through the conserved F or W. A D gene is named only where the DNA matches it firmly. Clone size is stated in some rows and not others, as once, few, many or a class when expanded.

abundance	d_gene	j_gene	v_gene	CDR3aa	CDR3nt
-	-	TRBJ1-2	TRBV25-1	CASTVGTTYGYTF	TGTGCCAGCACTGTCGGGACAACCTATGGCTACACCTTC
-	-	TRBJ2-7	TRBV25-1	CASPQQGEQYF	TGTGCCAGCCCCCAGCAGGGCGAGCAGTACTTC
-	-	TRBJ1-2	TRBV6-2/TRBV6-3	CASSQGNYGYTF	TGTGCCAGCAGTCAGGGGAACTATGGCTACACCTTC
-	-	TRBJ2-1	TRBV10-3	CAISPRAGGTNEQFF	TGTGCCATCAGCCCGAGGGCAGGGGGGACTAATGAGCAGTTCTTC
-	-	TRBJ2-3	TRBV28	CASSLVGATQYF	TGTGCCAGCAGTTTGGTTGGGGCTACGCAGTATTTT
once	-	TRBJ1-2	TRBV10-3	CAISESTGQSNYGYTF	TGTGCCATCAGTGAGTCGACAGGACAGTCCAACTATGGCTACACCTTC
-	-	TRBJ2-5	TRBV4-1	CASSQYSQETQYF	TGCGCCAGCAGCCAATATTCCCAAGAGACCCAGTACTTC
-	-	TRBJ1-1	TRBV12-3/TRBV12-4	CASSISRGEAFF	TGTGCCAGCAGTATATCTCGAGGTGAAGCTTTCTTT
-	TRBD2	TRBJ2-7	TRBV6-5	CASSLMMGGIQDEQYF	TGTGCCAGCAGTTTGATGATGGGGGGGATTCAGGACGAGCAGTACTTC
-	-	TRBJ2-3	TRBV13	CASSSFGLSTDTQYF	TGTGCCAGCAGCTCTTTTGGGCTTAGCACAGATACGCAGTATTTT
-	-	TRBJ2-1	TRBV4-1	CASSQDWGRFTDEQFF	TGCGCCAGCAGCCAAGACTGGGGGAGGTTTACGGATGAGCAGTTCTTC
-	-	TRBJ1-3	TRBV5-8	CASSLGSWGGSGNTIYF	TGTGCCAGCAGCTTGGGATCGTGGGGAGGCTCTGGAAACACCATATATTTT
few	TRBD1	TRBJ2-7	TRBV30	CAWSGGQGVSSYEQYF	TGTGCCTGGAGTGGTGGACAGGGGGTGAGCTCCTACGAGCAGTACTTC
-	TRBD1	TRBJ1-2	TRBV3-1/TRBV3-2	CASSQTRDRNYGYTF	TGTGCCAGCAGCCAAACCCGGGACAGGAACTATGGCTACACCTTC
-	TRBD1	TRBJ1-4	TRBV5-1	CASSRDRARDEKLFF	TGCGCCAGCAGCAGGGACAGGGCGAGGGACGAAAAACTGTTTTTT
-	-	TRBJ2-3	TRBV7-2	CASSLQGLVDTQYF	TGTGCCAGCAGCCTACAGGGTTTGGTGGATACGCAGTATTTT
-	-	TRBJ1-5	TRBV4-1	CASSRTVPGPQHF	TGCGCCAGCAGCCGGACAGTACCTGGGCCCCAGCATTTT
-	-	TRBJ1-2	TRBV2	CASVFGDYGYTF	TGTGCCAGCGTCTTTGGAGACTATGGCTACACCTTC
-	TRBD1	TRBJ1-5	TRBV7-3	CASSLQGGQPQHF	TGTGCCAGCAGCTTACAGGGGGGCCAGCCCCAGCATTTT
once	-	TRBJ2-2	TRBV7-2	CASSLAQNTGELFF	TGTGCCAGCAGCTTAGCTCAGAACACCGGGGAGCTGTTTTTT
-	TRBD2	TRBJ2-3	TRBV13	CASSSGLAGGPSTDTQYF	TGTGCCAGCAGCTCCGGACTAGCGGGGGGGCCCAGCACAGATACGCAGTATTTT
-	TRBD2	TRBJ2-1	TRBV11-2	CASSLGLAGPGGEQFF	TGTGCCAGCAGCTTAGGACTAGCCGGGCCCGGGGGTGAGCAGTTCTTC
-	-	TRBJ2-4	TRBV4-2	CASSQDSSGPEGVGRNIQYF	TGTGCCAGCAGCCAAGATTCGTCCGGTCCCGAGGGTGTTGGAAGAAACATTCAGTACTTC
-	-	TRBJ2-3	TRBV6-5	CASSYVRGRTDTQYF	TGTGCCAGCAGTTACGTAAGGGGAAGGACAGATACGCAGTATTTT
-	TRBD1	TRBJ1-2	TRBV2	CASSPPGQGHGYTF	TGTGCCAGCAGTCCCCCGGGACAGGGACATGGCTACACCTTC
-	TRBD1	TRBJ1-4	TRBV5-6	CASSQGTGNEKLFF	TGTGCCAGCAGCCAGGGGACAGGAAACGAAAAACTGTTTTTT
-	-	TRBJ1-5	TRBV4-1	CASSPLPTGGSGQPQHF	TGCGCCAGCAGCCCCCTCCCTACGGGGGGGTCCGGTCAGCCCCAGCATTTT
-	-	TRBJ1-2	TRBV9	CASSVGGDGYTF	TGTGCCAGCAGCGTAGGGGGGGATGGCTACACCTTC
-	-	TRBJ1-2	TRBV18	CASSPQSFRGSVSGYTF	TGTGCCAGCTCACCACAGTCTTTTAGGGGCTCGGTAAGCGGCTACACCTTC
-	-	TRBJ2-6	TRBV2	CASNLRGGTTLSGANVLTF	TGTGCCAGCAACCTCCGAGGGGGAACGACTCTCTCTGGGGCCAACGTCCTGACTTTC
-	-	TRBJ1-6	TRBV18	CASSPREDSPLHF	TGTGCCAGCTCACCCAGGGAAGATTCACCCCTCCACTTT
-	-	TRBJ1-2	TRBV10-3	CAISDANSYGYTF	TGTGCCATCAGTGACGCGAACAGTTATGGCTACACCTTC
-	TRBD1	TRBJ2-2	TRBV2	CASSRSLRDRGVTGELFF	TGTGCCAGCAGCCGCAGCCTCCGGGACAGGGGAGTAACCGGGGAGCTGTTTTTT
once	-	TRBJ1-4	TRBV7-7	CASSAKFGGGEKLFF	TGTGCCAGCAGCGCTAAGTTCGGGGGAGGAGAAAAACTGTTTTTT
-	-	TRBJ1-5	TRBV18	CASSPQGRGNQPQHF	TGTGCCAGCTCACCGCAGGGTAGGGGGAATCAGCCCCAGCATTTT
-	TRBD1	TRBJ1-2	TRBV5-5	CASSLGHGQGRVGGYTF	TGTGCCAGCAGCCTGGGACACGGACAGGGGAGGGTCGGTGGCTACACCTTC
-	-	TRBJ2-3	TRBV5-1	CASDPGGLPRDTQYF	TGCGCCAGCGACCCCGGGGGGCTACCCAGGGATACGCAGTATTTT
-	-	TRBJ1-2	TRBV29-1	CSVEDLSQLYGYTF	TGCAGCGTTGAAGATCTCTCACAGCTCTATGGCTACACCTTC
-	-	TRBJ2-7	TRBV5-1	CASSLDHGREQYF	TGCGCCAGCAGCTTGGACCATGGGAGGGAGCAGTACTTC
-	-	TRBJ1-3	TRBV18	CASSPGFPSVSGNTIYF	TGTGCCAGCTCACCCGGTTTCCCCTCCGTCTCTGGAAACACCATATATTTT
-	TRBD2	TRBJ2-7	TRBV9	CASSEGGLGSREQYF	TGTGCCAGCAGCGAGGGAGGGTTGGGATCTCGGGAGCAGTACTTC
-	-	TRBJ2-2	TRBV13	CASSSGLSTGELFF	TGTGCCAGCAGCTCGGGACTTTCAACCGGGGAGCTGTTTTTT
-	-	TRBJ2-1	TRBV21-1	CASIHTTAVYNEQFF	TGTGCCAGCATCCATACGACAGCTGTCTACAATGAGCAGTTCTTC
-	-	TRBJ2-2	TRBV5-6	CASSRTVNTGELFF	TGTGCCAGCTCACGGACAGTGAACACCGGGGAGCTGTTTTTT
-	TRBD1	TRBJ1-3	TRBV7-4	CASSFGRDRGGNTIYF	TGTGCCAGCAGCTTTGGCCGGGACAGGGGTGGAAACACCATATATTTT
once	TRBD1	TRBJ1-2	TRBV5-1	CASSPTQKDRGIPYGYTF	TGCGCCAGCAGCCCGACCCAAAAAGACAGGGGGATACCCTATGGCTACACCTTC
-	-	TRBJ2-3	TRBV24-1	CATSEPGGRGTDTQYF	TGTGCCACCAGTGAACCCGGGGGTAGGGGCACAGATACGCAGTATTTT
-	TRBD1	TRBJ1-1	TRBV5-1	CASSAKTGSTEAFF	TGCGCCAGCAGCGCAAAGACAGGGAGCACTGAAGCTTTCTTT
-	TRBD2	TRBJ2-1	TRBV4-1	CASSAGLAGAGSYNEQFF	TGCGCCAGCAGCGCGGGACTAGCGGGGGCCGGCTCCTACAATGAGCAGTTCTTC
-	-	TRBJ2-7	TRBV3-1/TRBV3-2	CASSQVTTTYEQYF	TGTGCCAGCAGCCAAGTGACAACAACCTACGAGCAGTACTTC
-	-	TRBJ1-1	TRBV30	CAWSQDDTEAFF	TGTGCCTGGTCACAGGATGACACTGAAGCTTTCTTT
-	-	TRBJ2-2	TRBV19	CASTPSLGELFF	TGTGCCAGTACGCCGAGCTTGGGGGAGCTGTTTTTT
-	TRBD1	TRBJ2-2	TRBV2	CASSWGQGTGELFF	TGTGCCAGCAGCTGGGGACAGGGGACCGGGGAGCTGTTTTTT
-	-	TRBJ1-6	TRBV7-3	CASSLIVIVGLGSPLHF	TGTGCCAGCAGCTTAATAGTCATCGTAGGCCTAGGATCACCCCTCCACTTT
-	-	TRBJ1-1	TRBV6-5	CASSYQNTEAFF	TGTGCCAGCAGTTACCAGAACACTGAAGCTTTCTTT